This entry concerns a single T cell receptor beta chain. Its recognized antigen is unknown. No much larger clonotype is one base removed from it; base qualities were not supplied. This specimen belongs to a study of blood T cell repertoires in COVID-19 (dated by TCRdb to 2020 to 2021). For the wider study: Samples from collaborators originated in the United States, Italy and Spain and spanned both the acute and convalescent phases of COVID-19. Nearly every sample came with metadata listing a de-identified subject ID, COVID-19 status, age in years and sex. The material from the prospective study consisted of cDNA or gDNA derived from T cells, B-cell-depleted T cells, or PBMCs. The samples were drawn from the first 160 participants of the ongoing ImmuneRACE study and from roughly 1,300 subjects provided by 6 global collaborators. HLA class I and class II types, where available, came from metadata supplied by the sample provider rather than from assay-based typing. Subjects who had been exposed to COVID-19, were actively infected with it, or had recovered from it provided the deeply sampled blood TCRbeta repertoires that made up the dataset. The repertoires were released in a freely available public database meant as a resource for research on the immune response to SARS-CoV-2. Findings and caveats that apply to the study as a whole: The quantity of clinical and demographic metadata differed by source and by participant and was supplied without curation.

TCRbeta CDR3 regions were amplified from genomic DNA by means of the immunoSEQ Assay, a bias-controlled multiplex PCR. Processing in the source paper ran as follows. Nucleated cell counts per sample were estimated from amplification of reference gene primers within the assay. To quantify the absolute abundance of each unique TCRbeta CDR3 rearrangement, sequence reads were collapsed and filtered. For each sample, productive Simpson clonality was calculated by taking the square root of Simpson's diversity index across productive rearrangements. In TCRdb, the immuneACCESS table is reduced to in-frame sequences with V and J assigned. These tables do not hold every clone; where another copy was compared, an unresolved V gene accounts for under half, and the others remain unexplained. Clonal size and the V and J genes are those of that table, whereas D and trimming came from the DNA. This sample holds over 200,000 clones; over 75% were observed only once. Over 2% of the sample is taken by the ten largest.

CDR1 and CDR2 are read off the germline V gene as SGHRS and YFSETQ. The cysteine opens and the phenylalanine closes a CDR3 of 16 amino acids. The retained sequence is limited to the CDR3, 48 bases, with the frame set at the first base. V loses 4 bases at its end and J loses 5 bases; junction bases beyond the gene matches: 10. Each collaborating institution followed its own protocols to collect whole blood in K2EDTA tubes. For TCRbeta analysis, collaborators shipped samples as frozen whole blood, isolated PBMCs, or DNA extracted from either of those sample types. Specimen: peripheral blood. Recombination connected TRBV5-1 to TRBJ2-7; the junction holds 12 bases that match TRBD1. The clonotype comes from a woman in her 50s with acute or convalescent COVID-19. The CDR3 is CASSPTPGQGADEQYF. The DNA sequence follows: TGCGCCAGCAGCCCAACCCCGGGACAGGGGGCGGACGAGCAGTACTTC.